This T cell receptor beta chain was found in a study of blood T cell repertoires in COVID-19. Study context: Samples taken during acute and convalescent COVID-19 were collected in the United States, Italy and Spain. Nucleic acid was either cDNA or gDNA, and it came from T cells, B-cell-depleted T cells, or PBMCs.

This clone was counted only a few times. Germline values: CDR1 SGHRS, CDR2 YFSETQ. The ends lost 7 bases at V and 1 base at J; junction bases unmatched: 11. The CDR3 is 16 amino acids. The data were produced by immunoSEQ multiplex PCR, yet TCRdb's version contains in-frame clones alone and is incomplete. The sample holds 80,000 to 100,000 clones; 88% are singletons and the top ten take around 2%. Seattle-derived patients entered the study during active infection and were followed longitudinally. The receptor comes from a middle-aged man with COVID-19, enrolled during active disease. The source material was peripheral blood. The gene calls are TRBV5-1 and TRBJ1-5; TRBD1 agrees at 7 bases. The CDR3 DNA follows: TGCGCCAGCGGAAGAAACAGGGGTATGAGCAATCAGCCCCAGCATTTT. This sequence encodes CASGRNRGMSNQPQHF.